This T cell receptor (beta chain) emerged from a study of blood T cell repertoires in COVID-19. In the study overall: Some COVID-19 samples were acute and others convalescent; all came from the United States, Italy and Spain. T cells, B-cell-depleted T cells, or PBMCs supplied cDNA or gDNA.

Original handling: Amplified reference gene primers provided the basis for estimating nucleated cell counts. Data came from immunoSEQ multiplex PCR; TCRdb stores just in-frame clones and leaves some out. From that table come the V and J calls and clone size; the DNA was used to work out D and trimming. The sample lists under 400,000 clones; around 91% were seen once. The CDR3 loop spans 15 amino acids. Germline CDR1 reads MNHEY; CDR2 reads SVGAGI. The V segment lost 5 bases and the J segment 4 bases; nucleotides outside the gene matches: 3. Sequencing used peripheral blood. The source of this sequence is a man aged 18 to 30 with active or convalescent COVID-19. This rearrangement joins TRBV6-5 to TRBJ2-2; 11 bases fit TRBD2. The CDR3 region has the DNA TGTGCCAGCAGTACCCTAGCGGGGGGCACCGGGGAGCTGTTTTTT. It codes for CASSTLAGGTGELFF.